This T cell receptor beta chain was recorded in a study of blood T cell repertoires in COVID-19. Authors' analysis steps: Reference gene primer amplification gave nucleated cell count estimates. Produced via immunoSEQ multiplex PCR; TCRdb's table is partial and in-frame only. V and J calls and clone size are copied from that table; D and trimming were computed from the DNA. The table records fewer than 200,000 clones, around 90% of them present only once. V was pared by 0 bases and J by 2 bases, with 13 bases of the junction left unmatched. Per the germline V gene, CDR1 is LGHNA and CDR2 is YNFKEQ. The CDR3 extends over 20 amino acids.

This TCR came from a man in his forties or fifties with acute or convalescent COVID-19. The chain uses TRBV4-2 and TRBJ2-5, with 12 bases identical to TRBD2. Sequenced input: peripheral blood. The CDR3 reads CASSQEIPLAGGPWQETQYF. The CDR3 DNA sequence: TGTGCCAGCAGCCAAGAAATCCCTCTAGCGGGAGGGCCGTGGCAAGAGACCCAGTACTTC.